A selection of T cell receptor beta chains follows, all from one sample in a study of OX40 agonist ivuxolimab in advanced cancers. Sequencing used immunoSEQ multiplex PCR; TCRdb keeps in-frame clones, though not all of them. The data hold 76,000 or so clones, with 75% to 85% observed a single time. Sequenced material: CD4+ or CD8+ T cells sorted from blood, taken in a trial of the OX40 agonist ivuxolimab. The receptors shown here come from an adult with an advanced solid tumor such as melanoma, head and neck, liver or kidney cancer. Each CDR3 is given with its conserved first and last residue. Fields, in order: J gene, V gene, clone size, CDR3 length, D gene, CDR3 protein, CDR3 DNA. D genes are given only for firm matches. Only some rows state a clone size, as once, few, many or a class for expanded clones.

j_call: TRBJ1-4
v_call: TRBV7-2
clone_size: few
cdr3_length: 15
d_call: NA
cdr3_aa: CASSPGGGENEKLFF
cdr3_nt: TGTGCCAGCAGCCCTGGCGGTGGCGAGAATGAAAAACTGTTTTTT

j_call: TRBJ2-5
v_call: TRBV2
clone_size: NA
cdr3_length: 14
d_call: TRBD1
cdr3_aa: CASSGTGGRETQYF
cdr3_nt: TGTGCCAGCAGTGGGACAGGGGGGCGAGAGACCCAGTACTTC

j_call: TRBJ1-5
v_call: TRBV19
clone_size: NA
cdr3_length: 15
d_call: NA
cdr3_aa: CASSDQGYSNQPQHF
cdr3_nt: TGTGCCAGTAGTGACCAGGGATATAGCAATCAGCCCCAGCATTTT

j_call: TRBJ2-7
v_call: TRBV5-4
clone_size: NA
cdr3_length: 15
d_call: NA
cdr3_aa: CASSSPGRSSYEQYF
cdr3_nt: TGTGCCAGCAGCTCTCCGGGACGCAGCTCCTACGAGCAGTACTTC

j_call: TRBJ2-1
v_call: TRBV19
clone_size: NA
cdr3_length: 16
d_call: TRBD2
cdr3_aa: CASRRTSGGHYNEQFF
cdr3_nt: TGTGCCAGTAGGAGGACTAGCGGGGGACACTACAATGAGCAGTTCTTC

j_call: TRBJ2-7
v_call: TRBV7-7
clone_size: NA
cdr3_length: 15
d_call: TRBD2
cdr3_aa: CASSTLAGPSYEQYF
cdr3_nt: TGTGCCAGCAGCACTTTAGCGGGTCCCTCCTACGAGCAGTACTTC

j_call: TRBJ1-2
v_call: TRBV19
clone_size: NA
cdr3_length: 14
d_call: TRBD1
cdr3_aa: CASTWTGGTYGYTF
cdr3_nt: TGTGCCAGTACGTGGACAGGGGGTACCTATGGCTACACCTTC

j_call: TRBJ2-5
v_call: TRBV5-1
clone_size: NA
cdr3_length: 15
d_call: NA
cdr3_aa: CASSLAVPSEETQYF
cdr3_nt: TGCGCCAGCAGCTTGGCCGTCCCTAGCGAAGAGACCCAGTACTTC

j_call: TRBJ1-5
v_call: TRBV27
clone_size: NA
cdr3_length: 16
d_call: TRBD1
cdr3_aa: CASSLSSGQGRQPQHF
cdr3_nt: TGTGCCAGCAGTTTATCTTCAGGACAGGGAAGGCAGCCCCAGCATTTT

j_call: TRBJ1-1
v_call: TRBV5-1
clone_size: NA
cdr3_length: 14
d_call: NA
cdr3_aa: CASSVGTEGTEAFF
cdr3_nt: TGCGCCAGCTCCGTTGGGACGGAAGGCACTGAAGCTTTCTTT

j_call: TRBJ1-2
v_call: TRBV5-1
clone_size: once
cdr3_length: 14
d_call: TRBD1
cdr3_aa: CASSLAGQGGPYTF
cdr3_nt: TGCGCCAGCAGCTTGGCGGGACAGGGTGGCCCCTACACCTTC

j_call: TRBJ2-4
v_call: TRBV7-2
clone_size: NA
cdr3_length: 14
d_call: TRBD1
cdr3_aa: CASSPGTGKNIQYF
cdr3_nt: TGTGCCAGCTCCCCCGGGACAGGGAAAAACATTCAGTACTTC

j_call: TRBJ2-7
v_call: TRBV14
clone_size: NA
cdr3_length: 11
d_call: NA
cdr3_aa: CASSHSYEQYF
cdr3_nt: TGTGCCAGCAGCCATTCCTACGAGCAGTACTTC

j_call: TRBJ1-6
v_call: TRBV11-2
clone_size: NA
cdr3_length: 15
d_call: TRBD1
cdr3_aa: CASSLSQGARSPLHF
cdr3_nt: TGTGCCAGCAGCTTATCACAGGGGGCAAGGTCACCCCTCCACTTT

j_call: TRBJ1-2
v_call: TRBV27
clone_size: once
cdr3_length: 13
d_call: NA
cdr3_aa: CASSLTGNYGYTF
cdr3_nt: TGTGCCAGCAGTTTGACCGGAAACTATGGCTACACCTTC

j_call: TRBJ1-5
v_call: TRBV30
clone_size: NA
cdr3_length: 14
d_call: TRBD1
cdr3_aa: CAWSATGMDQPQHF
cdr3_nt: TGTGCCTGGAGTGCGACAGGGATGGATCAGCCCCAGCATTTT

j_call: TRBJ1-6
v_call: TRBV27
clone_size: NA
cdr3_length: 15
d_call: NA
cdr3_aa: CASSNSGLLDSPLHF
cdr3_nt: TGTGCCAGCAGCAATTCGGGACTGCTCGATTCACCCCTCCACTTT

j_call: TRBJ2-3
v_call: TRBV18
clone_size: NA
cdr3_length: 16
d_call: NA
cdr3_aa: CASSQQGRGSTDTQYF
cdr3_nt: TGTGCCAGCTCACAACAGGGGCGGGGGAGCACAGATACGCAGTATTTT

j_call: TRBJ2-2
v_call: TRBV7-9
clone_size: NA
cdr3_length: 17
d_call: TRBD1
cdr3_aa: CASSLAGGQGVTGELFF
cdr3_nt: TGTGCCAGCAGCTTGGCTGGGGGACAGGGGGTCACCGGGGAGCTGTTTTTT

j_call: TRBJ1-1
v_call: TRBV11-1
clone_size: NA
cdr3_length: 13
d_call: NA
cdr3_aa: CASSFMGNTEAFF
cdr3_nt: TGTGCCAGCAGCTTTATGGGGAACACTGAAGCTTTCTTT

j_call: TRBJ1-2
v_call: TRBV5-6
clone_size: once
cdr3_length: 13
d_call: NA
cdr3_aa: CASSLQGFYGYTF
cdr3_nt: TGTGCCAGCAGCTTACAGGGCTTCTATGGCTACACCTTC

j_call: TRBJ2-5
v_call: TRBV18
clone_size: once
cdr3_length: 15
d_call: TRBD2
cdr3_aa: CASSPPGLPKETQYF
cdr3_nt: TGTGCCAGCTCACCACCGGGACTACCTAAAGAGACCCAGTACTTC

j_call: TRBJ1-6
v_call: TRBV7-9
clone_size: NA
cdr3_length: 16
d_call: NA
cdr3_aa: CASSPGASSYNSPLHF
cdr3_nt: TGTGCCAGCAGCCCCGGGGCGAGCTCCTATAATTCACCCCTCCACTTT

j_call: TRBJ1-5
v_call: TRBV5-1
clone_size: NA
cdr3_length: 15
d_call: NA
cdr3_aa: CASSSDGGSNQPQHF
cdr3_nt: TGCGCCAGCAGCTCGGACGGGGGGAGCAATCAGCCCCAGCATTTT

j_call: TRBJ1-2
v_call: TRBV6-6
clone_size: NA
cdr3_length: 16
d_call: TRBD1
cdr3_aa: CASSYPHRDREGGYTF
cdr3_nt: TGTGCCAGCAGTTACCCCCACCGGGACAGGGAAGGTGGCTACACCTTC

j_call: TRBJ2-2
v_call: TRBV19
clone_size: NA
cdr3_length: 17
d_call: TRBD2
cdr3_aa: CASSNGELAGATGELFF
cdr3_nt: TGTGCCAGTAGTAACGGGGAACTAGCGGGGGCCACCGGGGAGCTGTTTTTT

j_call: TRBJ1-4
v_call: TRBV9
clone_size: NA
cdr3_length: 15
d_call: TRBD1
cdr3_aa: CASSTGGEYMEKLFF
cdr3_nt: TGTGCCAGCAGCACAGGGGGCGAGTATATGGAAAAACTGTTTTTT

j_call: TRBJ2-2
v_call: TRBV18
clone_size: NA
cdr3_length: 16
d_call: NA
cdr3_aa: CASSPPSVPNTGELFF
cdr3_nt: TGTGCCAGCTCACCACCGAGTGTACCGAACACCGGGGAGCTGTTTTTT

j_call: TRBJ2-2
v_call: TRBV30
clone_size: few
cdr3_length: 15
d_call: NA
cdr3_aa: CAWSVYFRDTGELFF
cdr3_nt: TGTGCCTGGAGTGTTTACTTCAGGGACACCGGGGAGCTGTTTTTT

j_call: TRBJ2-5
v_call: TRBV6-4
clone_size: NA
cdr3_length: 13
d_call: NA
cdr3_aa: CASSDGIRGTQYF
cdr3_nt: TGTGCCAGCAGTGACGGAATACGCGGGACCCAGTACTTC

j_call: TRBJ2-1
v_call: TRBV11-2
clone_size: NA
cdr3_length: 15
d_call: TRBD2
cdr3_aa: CASSLEGGGYNEQFF
cdr3_nt: TGTGCCAGCAGCTTAGAAGGCGGGGGTTACAATGAGCAGTTCTTC

j_call: TRBJ2-1
v_call: TRBV7-9
clone_size: NA
cdr3_length: 17
d_call: TRBD2
cdr3_aa: CASSSPILGLATNEQFF
cdr3_nt: TGTGCCAGCAGCTCTCCTATCTTGGGACTAGCGACCAATGAGCAGTTCTTC

j_call: TRBJ1-1
v_call: TRBV6-6
clone_size: NA
cdr3_length: 13
d_call: NA
cdr3_aa: CASSYSRNTEAFF
cdr3_nt: TGTGCCAGCAGTTACTCGAGGAACACTGAAGCTTTCTTT

j_call: TRBJ2-3
v_call: TRBV18
clone_size: NA
cdr3_length: 17
d_call: TRBD1
cdr3_aa: CASSSGTGGQRADTQYF
cdr3_nt: TGTGCCAGCTCATCCGGGACAGGGGGCCAAAGAGCAGATACGCAGTATTTT

j_call: TRBJ1-3
v_call: TRBV10-3
clone_size: NA
cdr3_length: 14
d_call: NA
cdr3_aa: CAISGGPSGNTIYF
cdr3_nt: TGTGCCATCAGTGGGGGCCCCTCTGGAAACACCATATATTTT

j_call: TRBJ2-7
v_call: TRBV20-1
clone_size: NA
cdr3_length: 11
d_call: NA
cdr3_aa: CSASLGNEQYF
cdr3_nt: TGCAGTGCCTCACTAGGAAACGAGCAGTACTTC

j_call: TRBJ2-7
v_call: TRBV7-3
clone_size: NA
cdr3_length: 13
d_call: NA
cdr3_aa: CASSPRQGSEQYF
cdr3_nt: TGTGCCAGCAGCCCGAGGCAGGGGAGCGAGCAGTACTTC

j_call: TRBJ2-3
v_call: TRBV5-5
clone_size: NA
cdr3_length: 16
d_call: NA
cdr3_aa: CASSLDAALSTDTQYF
cdr3_nt: TGTGCCAGCAGCTTGGATGCGGCACTCAGCACAGATACGCAGTATTTT

j_call: TRBJ2-1
v_call: TRBV7-2
clone_size: NA
cdr3_length: 14
d_call: NA
cdr3_aa: CASSLAQEVVLQFF
cdr3_nt: TGTGCCAGCAGCTTAGCCCAAGAAGTGGTATTGCAGTTCTTC

j_call: TRBJ2-1
v_call: TRBV18
clone_size: NA
cdr3_length: 17
d_call: NA
cdr3_aa: CASSPLGAGRGMNEQFF
cdr3_nt: TGTGCCAGCTCACCCCTCGGGGCAGGTCGGGGGATGAATGAGCAGTTCTTC

j_call: TRBJ1-5
v_call: TRBV7-2
clone_size: NA
cdr3_length: 14
d_call: NA
cdr3_aa: CASTHDRSNQPQHF
cdr3_nt: TGTGCCAGCACCCATGACAGAAGCAATCAGCCCCAGCATTTT

j_call: TRBJ1-6
v_call: TRBV5-4
clone_size: NA
cdr3_length: 15
d_call: NA
cdr3_aa: CASSLQGRDYSPLHF
cdr3_nt: TGTGCCAGCAGCTTGCAAGGCAGGGATTATTCACCCCTCCACTTT

j_call: TRBJ2-5
v_call: TRBV6-5
clone_size: NA
cdr3_length: 12
d_call: NA
cdr3_aa: CASGTDQETQYF
cdr3_nt: TGTGCCAGCGGGACGGACCAAGAGACCCAGTACTTC

j_call: TRBJ2-7
v_call: TRBV4-1
clone_size: NA
cdr3_length: 14
d_call: NA
cdr3_aa: CASSQGYRAYEQYF
cdr3_nt: TGCGCCAGCAGCCAAGGGTACAGGGCCTACGAGCAGTACTTC

j_call: TRBJ1-2
v_call: TRBV7-2
clone_size: NA
cdr3_length: 14
d_call: TRBD1
cdr3_aa: CASSPGQGRYGYTF
cdr3_nt: TGTGCCAGCAGCCCCGGACAGGGAAGGTATGGCTACACCTTC

j_call: TRBJ2-1
v_call: TRBV5-1
clone_size: NA
cdr3_length: 15
d_call: NA
cdr3_aa: CASSAREVLENEQFF
cdr3_nt: TGCGCCAGCAGCGCTAGGGAGGTACTAGAAAATGAGCAGTTCTTC

j_call: TRBJ2-6
v_call: TRBV7-3
clone_size: NA
cdr3_length: 14
d_call: NA
cdr3_aa: CASSQSSGANVLTF
cdr3_nt: TGTGCCAGCAGCCAAAGCTCTGGGGCCAACGTCCTGACTTTC

j_call: TRBJ1-1
v_call: TRBV5-1
clone_size: NA
cdr3_length: 15
d_call: TRBD1
cdr3_aa: CASSSLTGTNTEAFF
cdr3_nt: TGCGCCAGCAGCTCGTTGACAGGGACGAACACTGAAGCTTTCTTT

j_call: TRBJ1-2
v_call: TRBV28
clone_size: NA
cdr3_length: 12
d_call: NA
cdr3_aa: CASSFGLSGYTF
cdr3_nt: TGTGCCAGCAGTTTCGGGCTATCAGGCTACACCTTC

j_call: TRBJ2-6
v_call: TRBV19
clone_size: NA
cdr3_length: 21
d_call: TRBD1
cdr3_aa: CASSIDGAQWTGGSGANVLTF
cdr3_nt: TGTGCCAGTAGTATAGATGGTGCACAGTGGACAGGAGGATCTGGGGCCAACGTCCTGACTTTC

j_call: TRBJ2-7
v_call: TRBV6-1
clone_size: NA
cdr3_length: 15
d_call: NA
cdr3_aa: CASSEAPGEFYEQYF
cdr3_nt: TGTGCCAGCAGTGAAGCTCCAGGGGAGTTCTACGAGCAGTACTTC